This is a list of T cell receptor beta chains from one sample in a study of regulatory T cells in long-lasting Graves disease. TCRdb re-called the multiplex PCR reads through MiXCR, storing one row per CDR3 protein. The table includes 700,000 or so distinct CDR3 sequences, approximately 29% detected once. Sample: peripheral blood mononuclear cells (PBMCs), taken when the disease was refractory, from a patient treated with antithyroid drugs. These receptors came from a female donor with Graves disease. The CDR3 runs from the conserved cysteine through the conserved F or W. D genes are given only for firm matches. Only some rows state a clone size, as once, few, many or a class for expanded clones.

>TRBV29-1|-|-|TRBJ1-3
TGCAGCGTTGCGCAGGAGTCTGGAAACACCATATATTTT
CSVAQESGNTIYF
>TRBV3-1|TRBD1|-|TRBJ1-1
TGTGCCAGCAGCCTTTCCGGGACAGATAACACTGAAGCTTTCTTT
CASSLSGTDNTEAFF
>TRBV29-1|-|few|TRBJ2-7
TGCAGCGTTGACAGACTAGAATTGGCTCTCGAGCAGTACTTC
CSVDRLELALEQYF
>TRBV19|TRBD1|-|TRBJ2-5
TGTGCCAGTAGTAGACAGGGATCATGGGGAGAGACCCAGTACTTC
CASSRQGSWGETQYF
>TRBV3-1|TRBD2|few|TRBJ2-5
TGTGCCAGCAGCCAAGTCACGACTAGCGGGGCGTACGACCAAGAGACCCAGTACTTC
CASSQVTTSGAYDQETQYF
>TRBV5-4|-|-|TRBJ1-1
TGTGCCAGCGCCTTTATGGGGGGTCTCGCTGAAGCTTTCTTT
CASAFMGGLAEAFF
>TRBV28|TRBD1|-|TRBJ1-5
TGTGCCAGCAGTAAAGGACAGGTTAGCAATCAGCCCCAGCATTTT
CASSKGQVSNQPQHF
>TRBV6-2/TRBV6-3|-|-|TRBJ2-7
TGTGCCAGCAGTGCCAGGGGCCCTTACGAGCAGTACTTC
CASSARGPYEQYF
>TRBV20-1|-|-|TRBJ1-1
TGCAGTGCTAGACATGTCAGGGTTGACACTGAAGCTTTCTTT
CSARHVRVDTEAFF
>TRBV29-1|TRBD1|many|TRBJ1-1
TGCAGCGCTTCAGGGGGCGCGAACACTGAAGCTTTCTTT
CSASGGANTEAFF
>TRBV12-5|-|-|TRBJ2-5
TGTGCTAGTGGTTTGAAGGCGGGCCGGGAGACCCAGTACTTC
CASGLKAGRETQYF
>TRBV11-2|-|many|TRBJ1-4
TGTGCCAGCAGCCTACGGCGGGGCCAAAATGAAAAACTGTTTTTT
CASSLRRGQNEKLFF
>TRBV18|TRBD1|many|TRBJ2-7
TGTGCCAGCTCACATTGGACAGGGAGCGAGCAGTACTTC
CASSHWTGSEQYF
>TRBV28|-|-|TRBJ2-6
TGTGCCAGCAGTTTGGGCGGGACTGGAGGGGCCAACGTCCTGACTTTC
CASSLGGTGGANVLTF
>TRBV14|-|few|TRBJ1-4
TGTGCCAGCAGCCACCGGGTCACTAATGAAAAACTGTTTTTT
CASSHRVTNEKLFF
>TRBV10-3|-|few|TRBJ2-5
TGTGCCATCGGGCCAAACGCCCTGGAGGCCCAGTACTTC
CAIGPNALEAQYF
>TRBV28|TRBD1|many|TRBJ1-2
TGTGCCAGCAGTATTGAGACAGGGAGGGGGTCGGGCTACACCTTC
CASSIETGRGSGYTF
>TRBV2|-|many|TRBJ1-2
TGTGCCAGCAGATACAGGGAGGACTATGGCTACACCTTC
CASRYREDYGYTF
>TRBV2|-|-|TRBJ2-4
TGTGCCAGCAGAGAGACAGGTCGGGGGGCCAAAAACATTCAGTACTTC
CASRETGRGAKNIQYF
>TRBV6-5|TRBD1|few|TRBJ1-2
TGTGCCAGCAGTTACTCAGGGACAGAGAATGGCTACACCTTC
CASSYSGTENGYTF
>TRBV25-1|TRBD1|-|TRBJ1-1
TGTGCCAGCAGTGAACCGGGACAGATGAACACTGAAGCTTTCTTT
CASSEPGQMNTEAFF
>TRBV6-5|-|many|TRBJ2-7
TGTGCCAGCAGTTACTATTACGAGCAGTACTTC
CASSYYYEQYF
>TRBV10-3|-|-|TRBJ1-2
TGTGCCATCAGTGAGTCGCAGGGGTATGGCTACACCTTC
CAISESQGYGYTF
>TRBV11-2|TRBD2|few|TRBJ2-1
TGTGCCAGCAGCCCAAGACAGGGGTGGCTAGCGGGAGAGGTCAATGAGCAGTTCTTC
CASSPRQGWLAGEVNEQFF
>TRBV29-1|TRBD1|many|TRBJ1-5
TGCAGCGTTGAAGAGGGGACAGGCAATCAGCCCCAGCATTTT
CSVEEGTGNQPQHF
>TRBV27|-|many|TRBJ2-5
TGTGCCAGCAGTTTCGGTCACCGAGAGACCCAGTACTTC
CASSFGHRETQYF
>TRBV7-9|-|-|TRBJ1-1
TGTGCCAGCAGCTTAACAAAGGTTGAAGCTTTCTTT
CASSLTKVEAFF
>TRBV6-1|-|-|TRBJ2-7
TGTGCCAGCACTCAAGCCGGGGGTTACGAGCAGTACTTC
CASTQAGGYEQYF
>TRBV6-1|-|few|TRBJ1-3
TGTGCCAGCAGGTCAGGGGCTAATACTGGAAACACCATATATTTT
CASRSGANTGNTIYF
>TRBV5-6|-|few|TRBJ1-4
TGTGCCAGCAGGAGGGATGATGAAAAACTGTTTTTT
CASRRDDEKLFF
>TRBV2|-|many|TRBJ2-5
TGTGCCAGCATAAGGGAGATCCAAGAGACCCAGTACTTC
CASIREIQETQYF
>TRBV19|-|once|TRBJ1-1
TGTGCCAGTAGTATTGTCTTCTCGGGGGTAACTGAAGCTTTCTTT
CASSIVFSGVTEAFF
>TRBV30|TRBD2|-|TRBJ2-7
TGTGCCTGGACGTTGATAGCGGGAGACTACGAGCAGTACTTC
CAWTLIAGDYEQYF
>TRBV10-3|-|-|TRBJ2-1
TGTGCCTCCGAGGGACTTCCCAATGAGCAGTTCTTC
CASEGLPNEQFF
>TRBV7-2|-|many|TRBJ2-5
TGTGCCAGCAGCTTAAAACGGGCGAAAGAGACCCAGTACTTC
CASSLKRAKETQYF
>TRBV2|-|many|TRBJ1-5
TGTGCCAGCAGTGAACAGAGGACAGGCAATCAGCCCCAGCATTTT
CASSEQRTGNQPQHF
>TRBV6-9|-|few|TRBJ1-4
TGTGCCAGCAGTTATTCGGGATCCTCGGATGAAAAACTGTTTTTT
CASSYSGSSDEKLFF
>TRBV6-1|TRBD1|-|TRBJ1-6
TGTGCCAGCAGCGCCACCCGGGACAGTTCATCACCCCTCCACTTT
CASSATRDSSSPLHF
>TRBV24-1|-|-|TRBJ1-1
TGTGCCACCAGTGATCCCGCCGGGACTGAAGCTTCCTTT
CATSDPAGTEASF
>TRBV28|-|many|TRBJ1-2
TGTGCCAGCAGTTCCCCCCAACAGGGTCCCCTTAACTATGGCTACACCTTC
CASSSPQQGPLNYGYTF
>TRBV15|-|-|TRBJ1-4
TGTGCCACCAGCAGAGGCCAGGGAGGACGTGAAAAACTGTTTTTT
CATSRGQGGREKLFF
>TRBV15|-|-|TRBJ2-7
TGTGCCACCAGCAGAGATTCGGCAGGGTGGGCATACGAGCAGTACTTC
CATSRDSAGWAYEQYF
>TRBV6-2/TRBV6-3|-|-|TRBJ1-1
TGTGCCAGCAGTTACCCCCAGCTGGGGGGGGCGAACACTGAAGCTTTCTTT
CASSYPQLGGANTEAFF
>TRBV20-1|TRBD1|-|TRBJ1-5
TGCAGTGCAACACTGGGACAGGGACTCGAGCCCCAGCATTTT
CSATLGQGLEPQHF
>TRBV20-1|-|-|TRBJ2-7
TGCAGTGCTAGTTCCGAGGTGTTGGGGCGTCGCGCCTACGAGCAGTACTTC
CSASSEVLGRRAYEQYF
>TRBV11-2|-|few|TRBJ2-7
TGTGCCAGCAGCCCCATCCGGGGCGGCTACGAGCAGTACTTC
CASSPIRGGYEQYF